The TCR beta chain under discussion was sequenced for a study of shared clonotypes between healthy human individuals. In the naive CD8 group, cells lacked CD45RO and were positively selected for CCR7, so terminally differentiated effector memory CD45RA+ cells were left out. The test was conducted at deep level. Profiling relied on immunoSEQ multiplex PCR, and the TCRdb table lists in-frame clones only, not all of them. The profile shows roughly 850,000 clones, approximately 97% of them singletons. Regarding the study as a whole: With a handful of donors compared, 4% to 5% of naive CD4 clonotypes were shared.

As for this clone: Its antigen is unidentified.

CDR3 size: 16 residues. V dropped 3 bases and J dropped 3 bases, with 18 bases sitting between them. Germline CDR1 MNHEY, CDR2 SMNVEV (reference sequence). The sample was naive CD8+ T cells sorted from blood. V usage is TRBV27 and J usage is TRBJ2-7; possibly TRBD1 for D (5 bases). The clonotype was recovered from a man aged 30 to 45 in good health. The CDR3 here is CASSFSNGQVVYEQYF. As DNA, the CDR3 is TGTGCCAGCAGTTTTTCAAACGGACAAGTCGTCTACGAGCAGTACTTC.